One sample yielded the 26 T cell receptor beta chains listed below, sequenced in a study of T cell responses to AZD1222 COVID-19 vaccine. Assay used: immunoSEQ multiplex PCR; TCRdb lists only in-frame clones, some missing. This table holds roughly 180,000 clones, approximately 91% found once. Material: peripheral blood, obtained 28 days after the second AZD1222 dose. The receptors stem from an adult who received the AZD1222 COVID-19 vaccine.

This clone was seen only a few times. The chain recombines TRBV18 with TRBJ1-2; 11 nucleotides match TRBD1. With V trimmed by 5 bases and J by 5 bases, 13 bases remained unmatched. CDR3 size: 17 residues. Germline CDR1 and CDR2: KGHSH and LQKENI. The CDR3 DNA sequence: TGTGCCAGCTCAGCAAGGACAGGGGGCTCCCTCCCTTATGGCTACACCTTC. Translated, it gives CASSARTGGSLPYGYTF.

The chain is built from TRBV5-1 and TRBJ1-4; D not certain. The length of the CDR3 is 13 residues. V lost 5 bases and J 4 bases, leaving 9 bases between the germline ends. Germline lookup yields CDR1 SGHRS and CDR2 YFSETQ. The DNA of the CDR3 is TGCGCCAGCAGGGAACGATTTAATGAAAAACTGTTTTTT. It is translated as CASRERFNEKLFF.

This clone was observed a single time. This rearrangement joins TRBV10-3 to TRBJ2-3; 7 bases are shared with TRBD1. CDR3 length: 13 residues. With V trimmed by 10 bases and J by 2 bases, 6 bases remained unmatched. Germline V gives CDR1 ENHRY, CDR2 SYGVKD. The CDR3 sequence: CASTGVLTDTQYF. DNA of the CDR3: TGTGCCAGCACAGGGGTCCTCACAGATACGCAGTATTTT.

This clone was counted only a few times. The rearrangement links TRBV6-6 to TRBJ1-6, with D hard to call. The CDR3 runs 13 residues. With 0 bases removed from V and 10 bases from J, the gap between germline ends came to 7 bases. CDR1 and CDR2 (germline): MNHNY, SVGAGI (reference sequence). The CDR3 sequence: CASSYSSRSPLHF. CDR3 bases: TGTGCCAGCAGTTACTCCTCGAGGTCACCCCTCCACTTT.

The chain links TRBV10-3 to TRBJ2-7; D gene ambiguous. The germline gives CDR1 ENHRY, CDR2 SYGVKD. Trimming cost V 0 bases and J 2 bases, with 2 bases left between them. This CDR3 region has 12 residues. The CDR3 spells CAISESAYEQYF. CDR3 DNA sequence: TGTGCCATCAGTGAGTCGGCCTACGAGCAGTACTTC.

The chain employs TRBV11-2 and TRBJ1-2; D may be TRBD1 (6 bases). Trimming pared 1 base from V and 6 bases from J, leaving 9 bases between. Germline CDR1 reads SGHAT; CDR2 reads FQNNGV. The CDR3 length is 13 residues. Written as DNA, the CDR3 is TGTGCCAGCAGCTTAGGAACAGGGAATGGCTACACCTTC. Protein sequence: CASSLGTGNGYTF.

The chain joins TRBV28 to TRBJ1-1, with D hard to call. There are 16 residues in the CDR3. Germline-derived CDR1 and CDR2 are MDHEN and SYDVKM. Trimming removed 5 bases at V and 1 base at J, with 17 bases between. The CDR3 sequence is CASSRVLPEQNTEAFF. In DNA form, the CDR3 reads TGTGCCAGCAGTCGTGTGCTCCCAGAGCAGAACACTGAAGCTTTCTTT.

This chain links TRBV11-3 with TRBJ2-1; 7 bases agree with TRBD2. The germline V gene has CDR1 SGHNT and CDR2 YENEEA. This CDR3 contains 17 residues. The trim removed 0 bases at V and 0 bases at J, leaving 5 bases unmatched. DNA of the CDR3: TGTGCCAGCAGCTTAGAGGGGAGCGGGATCTCCTACAATGAGCAGTTCTTC. As protein: CASSLEGSGISYNEQFF.

DNA for the CDR3: TGTGCCAGCAGCTCATTCTCAGGGGGCGGTGAAAAACTGTTTTTT. Its protein is CASSSFSGGGEKLFF. The chain links TRBV5-4 to TRBJ1-4; 8 nucleotides agree with TRBD1. CDR3 length: 15 residues. The germline V gene has CDR1 SGHNT and CDR2 YYREEE (reference sequence). With 3 bases clipped from V and 7 bases from J, the junction kept 8 bases outside the gene matches.

The chain carries TRBV19 and TRBJ1-2; no clear D gene. Deletions cut 6 bases from V and 8 bases from J, with 10 bases between. Per the germline V gene, CDR1 is LNHDA and CDR2 is SQIVND (reference sequence). This CDR3 comprises 11 residues. The CDR3 DNA is TGTGCCAGTAGCCGGGCCTGGGGCTACACCTTC. Its translation: CASSRAWGYTF. The full variable domain, with the rest looked up from reference TRBV19 and TRBJ1-2, is DGGITQSPKYLFRKEGQNVTLSCEQNLNHDAMYWYRQDPGQGLRLIYYSQIVNDFQKGDIAEGYSVSREKKESFPLTVTSAQKNPTAFYLCASSRAWGYTFGSGTRLTVV.

Concerning this clone: Other DNA sequences from this sample encode an identical CDR3 as well. The chain has TRBV7-3 and TRBJ2-3; D tentatively reads TRBD1 or TRBD2 (9 bases each). This CDR3 comprises 16 residues. Trimming took 0 bases from V and 6 from J, leaving 16 bases between them. Germline values: CDR1 SGHTA, CDR2 FQGTGA. The CDR3, as DNA: TGTGCCAGCAGCTTAACCAGCGGGGGGACAGGGGATACGCAGTATTTT. Translated: CASSLTSGGTGDTQYF.

The V gene is TRBV14, the J gene TRBJ2-2, with D possibly being TRBD2 (6 bases). V lost 2 bases, J lost 3 bases, and 16 bases lay in between. In germline, CDR1 is SGHDN, CDR2 FVKESK. The CDR3 covers 17 residues. The CDR3 coding sequence is TGTGCCAGCAGCCAAAAGATTGGAGGGGTTTACACCGGGGAGCTGTTTTTT. This encodes CASSQKIGGVYTGELFF.

This clone was detected once. The CDR3 spells CASSVLAEAYNEQFF. The CDR3 DNA reads TGCGCCAGCAGCGTCCTAGCGGAGGCCTACAATGAGCAGTTCTTC. The V gene is TRBV5-1, the J gene TRBJ2-1, with TRBD2 matching 7 bases. CDR1 SGHRS and CDR2 YFSETQ come from the germline V gene. CDR3 size: 15 residues. With V trimmed by 4 bases and J by 2 bases, 6 bases remained unmatched.

The chain uses TRBV7-3 and TRBJ2-2, with D possibly being TRBD1 (6 bases). CDR3 length equals 16 residues. CDR1 is SGHTA, CDR2 FQGTGA, per germline. Trimming stripped 5 bases from V and 0 bases from J, with 13 bases between. CDR3 amino acids: CASSIGTYSNTGELFF. Here the CDR3 DNA reads TGTGCCAGCAGCATAGGGACATATTCGAACACCGGGGAGCTGTTTTTT.

The chain links TRBV18 to TRBJ1-3; D remains ambiguous. CDR3 length: 16 amino acids. Per the germline V gene, CDR1 is KGHSH and CDR2 is LQKENI. V was cut by 8 bases and J by 1 base, with 18 bases left in between. DNA of the CDR3: TGTGCCAGCACCCAGTCAAGTTCCGGTTCTGGAAACACCATATATTTT. Amino acid sequence: CASTQSSSGSGNTIYF.

This chain uses TRBV5-1 with TRBJ2-6, with D uncertain. The CDR3 is 19 amino acids. Trimming pared 0 bases from V and 3 bases from J, leaving 19 bases between. Germline V gives CDR1 SGHRS, CDR2 YFSETQ. In nucleotides, the CDR3 is TGCGCCAGCAGCTTGGGGATAGGAAAGTTAGTAAGTGGGGCCAACGTCCTGACTTTC. It specifies CASSLGIGKLVSGANVLTF.

The chain has TRBV6-2 or TRBV6-3 and TRBJ2-3, with D possibly being TRBD1 or TRBD2 (5 bases each). The V and J ends lost 2 bases and 6 bases respectively, with 12 bases between them. Germline V CDR1 and CDR2: MNHEY, SVGEGT. The CDR3 has 14 amino acids. Here the CDR3 reads CASSYEPGRDTQYF. The DNA of the CDR3 is TGTGCCAGCAGTTACGAGCCGGGGCGGGATACGCAGTATTTT.

V usage is TRBV7-2 and J usage is TRBJ2-7; unclear D gene. The CDR3 totals 11 residues. The V gene's germline CDR1 is SGHTA and CDR2 FQGNSA. V shed 4 bases and J shed 6 bases, with 7 bases lying between them. DNA for the CDR3: TGTGCCAGCAGCTCCCAGGCCGAGCAGTACTTC. It translates to CASSSQAEQYF.

This clone was picked up a small number of times. The chain joins TRBV1 to TRBJ2-2; the table's D call of TRBD2 was not tested on the DNA. TRBV1 is a pseudogene locus. There are 15 residues in the CDR3. CDR3: CTSSPRGLAGGELFF. DNA of the CDR3: TGCACCAGCAGCCCTCGGGGACTAGCGGGCGGGGAGCTGTTTTTT.

The chain carries TRBV24-1 and TRBJ2-5; 8 bases are shared with TRBD2. The CDR3 spans 18 residues. The germline CDR1 and CDR2 sequences are KGHDR and SFDVKD. With V trimmed by 3 bases and J by 2 bases, 13 bases remained unmatched. The CDR3 is CATSDPTGGGGVQETQYF. CDR3 in DNA: TGTGCCACCAGTGATCCGACCGGGGGGGGAGGGGTTCAAGAGACCCAGTACTTC.

The chain employs TRBV7-9 and TRBJ1-5; D unresolved. V shed 1 base and J shed 0 bases, with 7 bases lying between them. CDR1 is SEHNR and CDR2 is FQNEAQ in the germline V gene (reference sequence). The CDR3 runs to 15 residues. The CDR3 is CASSLGFNSNQPQHF. CDR3 coding DNA: TGTGCCAGCAGCTTAGGGTTTAATAGCAATCAGCCCCAGCATTTT.

This clone was recorded a few times. V gene TRBV5-6 combines with J gene TRBJ1-5; D remains unclear. The germline CDR1 and CDR2 sequences are SGHDT and YYEEEE. V was pared by 1 base and J by 6 bases, with 14 bases between. CDR3 length: 15 residues. The CDR3 DNA is TGTGCCAGCAGCTTGCGAGTGGGCGGTACTCAGCCCCAGCATTTT. This gives the protein CASSLRVGGTQPQHF.

This chain uses TRBV11-2 with TRBJ2-6; D remains ambiguous. Germline CDR1 reads SGHAT; CDR2 reads FQNNGV. Deletions cut 0 bases from V and 0 bases from J, with 6 bases between. CDR3 size: 16 residues. The CDR3 DNA follows: TGTGCCAGCAGCTTAGAGGGATCCTCTGGGGCCAACGTCCTGACTTTC. Amino acid sequence: CASSLEGSSGANVLTF. Full variable domain (rest looked up from reference TRBV11-2 and TRBJ2-6): EAGVAQSPRYKIIEKRQSVAFWCNPISGHATLYWYQQILGQGPKLLIQFQNNGVVDDSQLPKDRFSAERLKGVDSTLKIQPAKLEDSAVYLCASSLEGSSGANVLTFGAGSRLTVL.

The chain recombines TRBV7-2 with TRBJ2-1; a possible D gene is TRBD2 (6 bases). Trimming shortened V by 8 bases and J by 0 bases, and 17 bases separated the two germline ends. Germline-derived CDR1 and CDR2 are SGHTA and FQGNSA. The CDR3 contains 16 residues. The CDR3 reads CASGSGVDSSYNEQFF. The CDR3 DNA follows: TGTGCCAGCGGCTCGGGGGTAGACAGCTCCTACAATGAGCAGTTCTTC.

There are a few counts of this clone. This chain links TRBV12-3 or TRBV12-4 with TRBJ1-2, with D possibly matching TRBD1 (6 bases). The CDR3 covers 13 residues. Trimming removed 6 bases from V and 4 bases from J, with 12 bases in between. The CDR3 nucleotides are TGTGCCAGCAGGATGGCAGGGGCCTATGGCTACACCTTC. It encodes CASRMAGAYGYTF.

In nucleotides, the CDR3 is TGTGCCAGCAGCCAATTGGGACTACCTTCCAATGAGCAGTTCTTC. Its translation is CASSQLGLPSNEQFF. The chain joins TRBV14 to TRBJ2-1; the match to TRBD2 covers 7 bases. With V trimmed by 2 bases and J by 6 bases, 7 bases remained unmatched. The CDR3 length is 15 residues. The germline gives CDR1 SGHDN, CDR2 FVKESK.